The present T cell receptor (beta chain) was sequenced within a study of cytomegalovirus exposure and HLA in healthy donors. With regard to this clone: What it binds is not known.

Vbeta (60) and Jbeta (13) primers were used in the PCR. Libraries were prepared by immunoSEQ multiplex PCR; TCRdb keeps only in-frame clonotypes and omits some of them. The sample lists 200,000 to 300,000 clones; around 76% were seen once. Germline V gene data show CDR1 as SQVTM and CDR2 as ANQGSEA. The CDR3 runs 12 residues. V was pared by 1 base and J by 10 bases, with 13 bases between. Study-wide results and caveats: Rarity characterized most TCR sequences, yet some public TCRs appeared in many donors. A few CMV-associated chains proved CMV antigen-specific in vitro. One later analysis reportedly identified an Asian-associated ancestry cluster that showed fewer N-insertions than the approximately 710-donor mean.

Material: PBMCs. The V gene is TRBV29-1, the J gene TRBJ1-1, with a possible D match to TRBD1 (5 bases). This TCR derives from a woman between 35 and 50 years old in good health and CMV-seropositive. Here the CDR3 DNA reads TGCAGCGTTGAAGCCCCCAGGGTAGTAGCTTTCTTT. This encodes CSVEAPRVVAFF.